Here is one T cell receptor (beta chain) with its context. What it binds is not known. The CDR3 is 16 residues long. In germline, CDR1 is SGHTA, CDR2 FQGTGA. Germline trimming cut 3 bases from V and 7 bases from J; bases unmatched to any gene: 9. The sample is drawn from a study of T cell responses to AZD1222 COVID-19 vaccine. Overall study findings and caveats: Repertoire sampling was restricted to post-peak T cell response timepoints. Baseline serology detected seropositivity in only six or seven AZD1222 recipients. Spike-wide vaccine-associated CD4 TCRs dominated at 160-218 and 743-854.

Clones were read by immunoSEQ multiplex PCR, and TCRdb kept only the in-frame ones, dropping some. The table records around 100,000 clones, around nine tenths of them present only once. The TCR comes from an adult in good health. The sequenced sample was peripheral blood, obtained on day 0 of AZD1222 vaccination. The genes are TRBV7-3 and TRBJ1-5; the match to TRBD1 covers 10 bases. The CDR3 is CASSFRQGARIQPQHF. The CDR3 DNA reads TGTGCCAGCAGCTTCAGACAGGGGGCCCGGATCCAGCCCCAGCATTTT.